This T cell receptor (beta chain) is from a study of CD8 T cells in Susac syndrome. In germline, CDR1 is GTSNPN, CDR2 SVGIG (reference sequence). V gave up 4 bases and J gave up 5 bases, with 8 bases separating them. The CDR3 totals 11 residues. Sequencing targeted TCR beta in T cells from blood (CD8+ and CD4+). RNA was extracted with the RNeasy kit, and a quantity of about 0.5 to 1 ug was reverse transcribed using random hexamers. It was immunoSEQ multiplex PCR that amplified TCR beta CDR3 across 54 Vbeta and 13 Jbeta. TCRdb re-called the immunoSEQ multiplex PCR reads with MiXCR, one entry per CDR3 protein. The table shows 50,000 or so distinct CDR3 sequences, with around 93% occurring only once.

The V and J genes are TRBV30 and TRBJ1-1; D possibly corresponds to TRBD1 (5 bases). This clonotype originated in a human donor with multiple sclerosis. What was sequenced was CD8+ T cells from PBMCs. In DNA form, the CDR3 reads TGTGCCTGGAATCAGGGTACTGAAGCTTTCTTT. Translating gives CAWNQGTEAFF.